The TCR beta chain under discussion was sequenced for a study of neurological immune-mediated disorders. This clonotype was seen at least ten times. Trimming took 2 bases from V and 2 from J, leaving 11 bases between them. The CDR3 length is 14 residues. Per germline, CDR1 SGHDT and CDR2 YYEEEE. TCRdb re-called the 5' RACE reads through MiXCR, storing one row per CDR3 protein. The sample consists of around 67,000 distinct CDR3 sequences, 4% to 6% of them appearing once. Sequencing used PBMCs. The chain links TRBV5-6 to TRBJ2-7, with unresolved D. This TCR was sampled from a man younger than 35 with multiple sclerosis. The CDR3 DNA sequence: TGTGCCAGCAGCTTAAGGGCGTTAACCTACGAGCAGTACTTC. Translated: CASSLRALTYEQYF.